This T cell receptor (beta chain) was captured by sequencing in a study of patients and donors after allogeneic stem cell transplantation. The CDR3 sequence is 14 residues long. Per the germline V gene, CDR1 is SEHNR and CDR2 is FQNEAQ (reference sequence). With 5 bases clipped from V and 4 bases from J, the junction kept 5 bases outside the gene matches. From the RT-PCR reads, TCRdb called clonotypes with MiXCR, one entry per CDR3 protein. This table has 800,000 to 1,000,000 distinct CDR3 sequences, around 17% appearing once. Specimen: blood, either unsorted or a sorted T cell fraction (not recorded which). The V gene is TRBV7-9, the J gene TRBJ1-5; the match to TRBD1 covers 7 bases. The clonotype originates from a human donor who was either an allogeneic HSCT recipient or a stem cell or donor lymphocyte infusion donor (not recorded which). It is not recorded whose cells these are; they may come from a transplant donor. This CDR3 reads CASSGQARNQPQHF. The CDR3 DNA reads as TGTGCCAGCAGCGGACAGGCCAGGAATCAGCCCCAGCATTTT.